The present TCR beta chain was sequenced within a study of blood T cell repertoires in COVID-19. About the research overall: Italy, Spain and the United States were the sources of the convalescent and acute COVID-19 samples.

This CDR3 contains 16 residues. CDR1 is MNHNS, CDR2 SASEGT, per germline. Trimming cost V 3 bases and J 0 bases, with 15 bases left between them. Original processing notes: Estimation of nucleated cell counts was performed using reference gene primer amplification. Profiled with immunoSEQ multiplex PCR; TCRdb holds only in-frame clones, not every one. The V and J calls and clone size come from that table; D and trimming were worked out from the DNA. The sample records under 140,000 clones, 82% being singletons. The gene calls are TRBV6-1 and TRBJ2-7; tentative D call: TRBD1 (5 bases). Source material: peripheral blood. The origin of this receptor is a woman aged 55-70 years with acute or convalescent COVID-19. CDR3 loop: CASSEETVMSSYEQYF. The CDR3 coding sequence is TGTGCCAGCAGTGAGGAGACAGTCATGAGCTCCTACGAGCAGTACTTC.